This TCR beta chain originates from a study of lymphopenia after photon versus proton radiotherapy. Study results and limitations: Photon-treated patients lost naive T cells and TCR diversity; proton-treated stayed stable. Post-nadir diversity loss with photons came from oligoclonal expansion, particularly CD8+ Temra cells. Only patients who died were analyzed for survival; proton advantage is unproven.

The CDR3 consists of 15 residues. Germline assignment: CDR1 MGHRA and CDR2 YSYEKL. Losses at the gene ends were 1 base for V and 4 bases for J; bases not matched to a gene: 2. As for this clone: As yet, its antigen is unknown.

Generated by immunoSEQ multiplex PCR, the TCRdb table keeps only in-frame clones and is missing some. The sample holds approximately 15,000 clones, 82% seen once. This chain uses TRBV4-1 with TRBJ2-1; 9 bases match TRBD1. Here the sequenced sample was peripheral blood, taken from a patient treated with photon-based radiotherapy. The receptor was derived from a man aged 45 to 65 with gastric cancer. Here the CDR3 reads CASSQGQGGYNEQFF. For the CDR3, the DNA is TGCGCCAGCAGCCAAGGACAGGGGGGGTACAATGAGCAGTTCTTC.